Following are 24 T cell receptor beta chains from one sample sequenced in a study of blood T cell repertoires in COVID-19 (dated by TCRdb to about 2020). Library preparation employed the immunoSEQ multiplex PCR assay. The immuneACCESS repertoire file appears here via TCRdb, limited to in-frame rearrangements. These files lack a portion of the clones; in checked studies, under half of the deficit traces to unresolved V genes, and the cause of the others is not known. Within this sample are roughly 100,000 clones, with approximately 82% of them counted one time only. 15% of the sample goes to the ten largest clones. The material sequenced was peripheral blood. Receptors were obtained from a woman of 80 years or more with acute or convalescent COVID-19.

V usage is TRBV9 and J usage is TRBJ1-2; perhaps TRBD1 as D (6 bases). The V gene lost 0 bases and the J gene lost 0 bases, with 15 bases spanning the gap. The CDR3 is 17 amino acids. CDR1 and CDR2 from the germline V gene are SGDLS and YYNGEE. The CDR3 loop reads CASSVDPQGEANYGYTF. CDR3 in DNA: TGTGCCAGCAGCGTAGATCCACAGGGCGAAGCTAACTATGGCTACACCTTC.

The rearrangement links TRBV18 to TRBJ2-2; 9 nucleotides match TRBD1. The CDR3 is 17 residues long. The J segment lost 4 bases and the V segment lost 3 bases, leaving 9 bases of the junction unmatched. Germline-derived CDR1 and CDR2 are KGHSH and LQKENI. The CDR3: CASSPQPGQGGTGELFF. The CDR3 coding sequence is TGTGCCAGCTCACCTCAACCGGGACAGGGTGGCACCGGGGAGCTGTTTTTT. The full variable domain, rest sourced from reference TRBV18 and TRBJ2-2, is NAGVMQNPRHLVRRRGQEARLRCSPMKGHSHVYWYRQLPEEGLKFMVYLQKENIIDESGMPKERFSAEFPKEGPSILRIQQVVRGDSAAYFCASSPQPGQGGTGELFFGEGSRLTVL.

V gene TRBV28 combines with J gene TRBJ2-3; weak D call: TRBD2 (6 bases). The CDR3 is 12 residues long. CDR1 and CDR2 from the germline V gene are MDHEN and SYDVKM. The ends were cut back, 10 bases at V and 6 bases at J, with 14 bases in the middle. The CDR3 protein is CATDTLADTQYF. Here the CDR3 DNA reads TGTGCCACCGACACACTAGCCGATACGCAGTATTTT.

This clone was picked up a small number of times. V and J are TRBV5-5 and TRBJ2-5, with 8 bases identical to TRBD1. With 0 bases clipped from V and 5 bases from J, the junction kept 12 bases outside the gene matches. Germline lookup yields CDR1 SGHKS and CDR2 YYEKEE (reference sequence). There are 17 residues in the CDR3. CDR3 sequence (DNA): TGTGCCAGCAGCTTGGAACTCTCAGGGGGCGATCCGGAGACCCAGTACTTC. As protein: CASSLELSGGDPETQYF.

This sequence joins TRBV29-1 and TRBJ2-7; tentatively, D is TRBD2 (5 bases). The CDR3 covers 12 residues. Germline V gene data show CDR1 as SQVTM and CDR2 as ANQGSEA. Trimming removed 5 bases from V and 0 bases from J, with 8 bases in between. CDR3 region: CSVTTSSYEQYF. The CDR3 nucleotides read TGCAGCGTTACTACTAGCTCCTACGAGCAGTACTTC.

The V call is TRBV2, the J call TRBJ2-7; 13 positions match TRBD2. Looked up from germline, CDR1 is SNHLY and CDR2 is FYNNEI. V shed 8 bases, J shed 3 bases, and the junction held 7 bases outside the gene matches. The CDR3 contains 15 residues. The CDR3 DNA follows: TGTGCCAGCTCCCGAGGGACTAGCGGGATCTACGAGCAGTACTTC. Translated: CASSRGTSGIYEQYF.

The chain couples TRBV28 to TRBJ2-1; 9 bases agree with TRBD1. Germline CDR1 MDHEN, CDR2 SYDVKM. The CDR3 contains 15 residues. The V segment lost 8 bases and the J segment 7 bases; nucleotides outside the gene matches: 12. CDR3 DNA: TGTGCCAGCGTCTGGGGGACAGGGACATTGAATGAGCAGTTCTTC. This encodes CASVWGTGTLNEQFF.

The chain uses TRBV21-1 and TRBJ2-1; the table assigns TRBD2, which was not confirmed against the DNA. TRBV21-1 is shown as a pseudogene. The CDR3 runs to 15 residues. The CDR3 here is CASSKETSGRGEQFF. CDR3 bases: TGTGCCAGCAGCAAAGAGACTAGCGGGAGGGGTGAGCAGTTCTTC.

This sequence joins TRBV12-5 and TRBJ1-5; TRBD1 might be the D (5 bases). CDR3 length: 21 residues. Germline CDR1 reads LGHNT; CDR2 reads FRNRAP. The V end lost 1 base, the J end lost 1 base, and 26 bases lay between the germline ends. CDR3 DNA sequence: TGTGCTAGTGGTTTGGGATACCCGGGGGTGGGGATATCGGCCAGCAATCAGCCCCAGCATTTT. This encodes CASGLGYPGVGISASNQPQHF.

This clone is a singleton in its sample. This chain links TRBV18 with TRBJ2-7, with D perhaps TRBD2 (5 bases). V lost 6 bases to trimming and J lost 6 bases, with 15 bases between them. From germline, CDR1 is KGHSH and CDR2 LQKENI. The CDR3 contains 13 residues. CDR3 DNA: TGTGCCAGCTCGAAGATCGGGGTCAGCGAGCAGTACTTC. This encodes CASSKIGVSEQYF.

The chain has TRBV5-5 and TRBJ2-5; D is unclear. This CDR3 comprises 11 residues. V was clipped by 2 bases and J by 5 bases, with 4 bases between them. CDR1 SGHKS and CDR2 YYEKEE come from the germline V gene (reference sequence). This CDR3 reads CASSFRETQYF. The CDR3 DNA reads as TGTGCCAGCAGCTTTCGGGAGACCCAGTACTTC. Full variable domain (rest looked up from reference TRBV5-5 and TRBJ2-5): DAGVTQSPTHLIKTRGQQVTLRCSPISGHKSVSWYQQVLGQGPQFIFQYYEKEERGRGNFPDRFSARQFPNYSSELNVNALLLGDSALYLCASSFRETQYFGPGTRLLVL.

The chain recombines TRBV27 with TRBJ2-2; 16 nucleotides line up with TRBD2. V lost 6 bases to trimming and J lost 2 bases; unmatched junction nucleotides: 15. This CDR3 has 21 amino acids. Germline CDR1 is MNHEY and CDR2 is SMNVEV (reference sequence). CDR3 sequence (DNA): TGTGCCAGCAGCTTAATTCTTCCGGGACTAGCGGGAGGGATTAACACCGGGGAGCTGTTTTTT. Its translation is CASSLILPGLAGGINTGELFF.

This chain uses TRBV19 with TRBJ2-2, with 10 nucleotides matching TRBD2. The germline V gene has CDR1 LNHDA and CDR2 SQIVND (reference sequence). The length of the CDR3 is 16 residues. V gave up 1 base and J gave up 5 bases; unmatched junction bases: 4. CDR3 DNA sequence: TGTGCCAGTAGTATAGCAAGCGGGAGGGCAACCGGGGAGCTGTTTTTT. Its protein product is CASSIASGRATGELFF.

CDR3 DNA sequence: TGCGCCAGCAGTGGCAATTCGGCGGGAGCTTCCTACGAGCAGTACTTC. Translated: CASSGNSAGASYEQYF. This chain joins TRBV10-1 and TRBJ2-7; 7 bases agree with TRBD2. Trimming cost V 4 bases and J 1 base; bases outside gene matches: 10. The CDR3 is 16 amino acids. In germline, CDR1 is WNHNN, CDR2 SYGVQD (reference sequence).

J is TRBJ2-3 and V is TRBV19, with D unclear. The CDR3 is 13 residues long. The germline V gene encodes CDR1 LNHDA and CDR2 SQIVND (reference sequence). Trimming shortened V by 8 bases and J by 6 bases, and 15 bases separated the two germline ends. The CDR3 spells CASPVPARDTQYF. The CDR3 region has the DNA TGTGCCAGTCCTGTCCCTGCACGGGATACGCAGTATTTT.

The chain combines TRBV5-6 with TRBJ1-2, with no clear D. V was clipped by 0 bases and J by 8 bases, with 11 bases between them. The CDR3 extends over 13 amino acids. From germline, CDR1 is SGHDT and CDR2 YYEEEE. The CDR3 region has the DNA TGTGCCAGCAGCTTGGGACGGCGAGGAGGCTACACCTTC. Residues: CASSLGRRGGYTF.

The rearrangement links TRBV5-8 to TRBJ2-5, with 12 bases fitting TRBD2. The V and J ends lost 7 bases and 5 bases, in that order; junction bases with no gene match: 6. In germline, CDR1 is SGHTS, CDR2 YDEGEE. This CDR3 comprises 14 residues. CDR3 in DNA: TGTGCCAGCCAGACTAGCGGGAGAAAGGAGACCCAGTACTTC. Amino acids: CASQTSGRKETQYF.

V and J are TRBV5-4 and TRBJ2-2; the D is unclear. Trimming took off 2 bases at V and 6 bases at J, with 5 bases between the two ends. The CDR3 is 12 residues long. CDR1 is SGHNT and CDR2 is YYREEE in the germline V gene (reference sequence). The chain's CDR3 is CASSFVAGELFF. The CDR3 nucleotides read TGTGCCAGCAGCTTTGTCGCCGGGGAGCTGTTTTTT.

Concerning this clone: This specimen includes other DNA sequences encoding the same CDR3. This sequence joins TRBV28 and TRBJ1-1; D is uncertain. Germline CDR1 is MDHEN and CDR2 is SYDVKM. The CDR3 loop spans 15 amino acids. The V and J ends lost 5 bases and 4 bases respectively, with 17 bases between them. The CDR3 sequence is CASSLTPRRGTEAFF. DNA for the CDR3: TGTGCCAGCAGTCTCACCCCCAGACGGGGCACTGAAGCTTTCTTT.

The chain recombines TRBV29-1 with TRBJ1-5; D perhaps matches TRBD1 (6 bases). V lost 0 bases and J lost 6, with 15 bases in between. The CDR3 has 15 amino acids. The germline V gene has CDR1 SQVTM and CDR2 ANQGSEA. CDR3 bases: TGCAGCGTTGAAGATGGCAGGGGTCGTAGTCAGCCCCAGCATTTT. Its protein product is CSVEDGRGRSQPQHF.

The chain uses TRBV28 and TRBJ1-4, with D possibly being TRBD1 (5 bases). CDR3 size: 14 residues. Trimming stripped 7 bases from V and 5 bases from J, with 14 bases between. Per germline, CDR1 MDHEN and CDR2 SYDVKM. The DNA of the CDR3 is TGTGCCAGCAAGCTCAGGGCCGCGAATGAAAAACTGTTTTTT. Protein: CASKLRAANEKLFF.

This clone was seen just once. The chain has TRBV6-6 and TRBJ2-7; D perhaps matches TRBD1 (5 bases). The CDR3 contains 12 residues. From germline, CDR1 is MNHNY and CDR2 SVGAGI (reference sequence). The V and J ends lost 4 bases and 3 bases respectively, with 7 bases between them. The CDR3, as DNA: TGTGCCAGCAGTTCACAGGTCTACGAGCAGTACTTC. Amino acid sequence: CASSSQVYEQYF.

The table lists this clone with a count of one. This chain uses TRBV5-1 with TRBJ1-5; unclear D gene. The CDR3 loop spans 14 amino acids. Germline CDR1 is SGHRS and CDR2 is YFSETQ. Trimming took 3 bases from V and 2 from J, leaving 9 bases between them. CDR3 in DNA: TGCGCCAGCAGCTCAATTCCAGGCAATCAGCCCCAGCATTTT. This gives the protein CASSSIPGNQPQHF.

The CDR3 nucleotides read TGTGCCAGCAGCTGGACAGGGGCTGGGGCCAACGTCCTGACTTTC. Its protein is CASSWTGAGANVLTF. The V gene is TRBV11-3, the J gene TRBJ2-6, with TRBD1 identical over 9 bases. This CDR3 comprises 15 residues. V was pared by 4 bases and J by 2 bases, with 0 bases of the junction left unmatched. Per germline, CDR1 SGHNT and CDR2 YENEEA.